The 7 T cell receptor beta chains below come from one sample, sequenced in a study of cytomegalovirus exposure and HLA in healthy donors. 60 Vbeta and 13 Jbeta primers were used in PCR. Produced via immunoSEQ multiplex PCR; TCRdb's table is partial and in-frame only. The sample consists of about 130,000 clones, roughly a tenth of them appearing once. The sequenced material came from PBMCs. The receptor source for this set is a woman younger than 35 in good health and CMV-seropositive.

This clone was counted a few times. The CDR3 region is CASSLGGSGLYEQYF. The CDR3 region has the DNA TGTGCCAGCAGCTTGGGCGGGAGTGGTCTGTACGAGCAGTACTTC. The V gene is TRBV5-6, the J gene TRBJ2-5; 7 bases match TRBD2. With the DNA end fitting TRBJ2-7 better, the J assignment may be wrong. CDR1 and CDR2 (germline): SGHDT, YYEEEE. The CDR3 covers 15 residues.

This clone was seen a few times. This sequence joins TRBV2 and TRBJ2-7, with unresolved D. CDR3 length: 13 amino acids. Germline V gives CDR1 SNHLY, CDR2 FYNNEI. The V and J ends lost 6 bases and 5 bases respectively, with 14 bases between them. CDR3 region: CASSLKLSHEQYF. The CDR3 bases are TGTGCCAGCAGCTTAAAACTAAGCCACGAGCAGTACTTC.

This rearrangement joins TRBV4-2 to TRBJ2-1; 13 nucleotides agree with TRBD2. With 2 bases clipped from V and 8 bases from J, the junction kept 6 bases outside the gene matches. Germline V gives CDR1 LGHNA, CDR2 YNFKEQ. The CDR3 consists of 16 residues. For the CDR3, the DNA is TGTGCCAGCAGCCAAAGACTAGCGGGAGGCGGGGATGAGCAGTTCTTC. It translates to CASSQRLAGGGDEQFF.

This clone was recorded a few times. V and J are TRBV5-5 and TRBJ2-7, with D perhaps matching TRBD2 (7 bases). Germline CDR1 reads SGHKS; CDR2 reads YYEKEE (reference sequence). The CDR3 length is 14 residues. V dropped 4 bases and J dropped 5 bases, with 16 bases sitting between them. The CDR3 nucleotides are TGTGCCAGCAGCCTCGGGGCGGGGGCAGACGAGCAGTACTTC. As protein: CASSLGAGADEQYF.

In this sample, this clone turned up a few times. The rearrangement links TRBV5-1 to TRBJ1-3; 8 nucleotides match TRBD1. The CDR3 is made up of 16 amino acids. J lost 4 bases, V lost 0 bases, and 6 bases had no gene match. Germline CDR1 reads SGHRS; CDR2 reads YFSETQ. This CDR3 reads CASSLDGTGRGNTIYF. As DNA, the CDR3 is TGCGCCAGCAGCTTGGATGGGACAGGCCGGGGAAACACCATATATTTT. Filled out from reference TRBV5-1 and TRBJ1-3, the complete variable domain reads KAGVTQTPRYLIKTRGQQVTLSCSPISGHRSVSWYQQTPGQGLQFLFEYFSETQRNKGNFPGRFSGRQFSNSRSEMNVSTLELGDSALYLCASSLDGTGRGNTIYFGEGSWLTVV.

There are a few counts of this clone. The CDR3: CASSVGGRMGNEQFF. The CDR3 DNA sequence: TGTGCCAGCAGCGTAGGCGGGAGAATGGGAAATGAGCAGTTCTTC. The rearrangement uses TRBV9 and TRBJ2-1, with TRBD2 identical over 7 bases. V lost 0 bases and J lost 7; bases outside the gene matches: 7. CDR1 is SGDLS, CDR2 YYNGEE, per germline. This CDR3 has 15 amino acids.

The chain employs TRBV5-6 and TRBJ1-2; D perhaps matches TRBD1 (6 bases). This CDR3 region has 12 residues. V lost 3 bases and J 4 bases, leaving 7 bases between the germline ends. Germline lookup yields CDR1 SGHDT and CDR2 YYEEEE. The CDR3 DNA is TGTGCCAGCAGCTCAGGGGCCTATGGCTACACCTTC. Translation gives CASSSGAYGYTF.